The 10 T cell receptor beta chains below all came from one sample that was sequenced in a study of T cell clonality in common variable immunodeficiency. Measured with immunoSEQ multiplex PCR; TCRdb has only the in-frame clones, and not every one. Altogether 35,000 or so clones were found in the sample, and no singletons occur. The specimen was peripheral blood mononuclear cells. These receptors all come from a person between 18 and 69 years old in good health.

This clone showed up many times. The CDR3 bases that were read are TGCGCCAGCAGCTTGGGACAGGGGTTTGGC. As protein: CASSLGQGFG. The entire CDR3 sequence reads CASSLGQGFGYTF. The genes are TRBV5-1 and TRBJ1-2, with TRBD1 matching over 8 bases. The CDR3 end falls 3 residues outside the read, so it is completed with the germline J gene. The V and J ends lost 0 bases and 7 bases, in that order; junction bases with no gene match: 2. The CDR3 totals 13 residues. Germline loops: CDR1 SGHRS, CDR2 YFSETQ. Full variable domain (missing parts from reference TRBV5-1 and TRBJ1-2): KAGVTQTPRYLIKTRGQQVTLSCSPISGHRSVSWYQQTPGQGLQFLFEYFSETQRNKGNFPGRFSGRQFSNSRSEMNVSTLELGDSALYLCASSLGQGFGYTFGSGTRLTVV.

At least ten counts were recorded for this clone. Sequencing ends 3 residues short of the CDR3 end; the germline J gene provides the rest. The chain carries TRBV30 and TRBJ2-1, with D perhaps matching TRBD2 (5 bases). The CDR3 length is 15 residues. CDR1 is GTSNPN and CDR2 is SVGIG in the germline V gene (reference sequence). Deletions cut 0 bases from V and 7 bases from J, with 16 bases between. CDR3 protein: CAWSVGGSPGNEQFF. The part of the CDR3 DNA that was read is TGTGCCTGGAGTGTCGGCGGGTCCCCGGGGAATGAG.

In its sample, this clone was seen many times. CDR3 DNA (partial): TGCAGTGCTAGAGATCGGACGGCGGGAGTACACAATGAG. Protein: CSARDRTAGVHNE. In full, the CDR3 is CSARDRTAGVHNEQFF. The V and J genes are TRBV20-1 and TRBJ2-1, with 7 bases lining up with TRBD2. Coverage ceases 3 residues before the CDR3 finishes, and the germline J gene fills in the end. The length of the CDR3 is 16 residues. Trimming removed 0 bases from V and 5 bases from J; junction bases left unmatched: 10. The germline CDR1 and CDR2 sequences are DFQATT and SNEGSKA (reference sequence).

This clone was counted ten times or more. The read is 3 residues too short to cover the CDR3 end, so that end is filled in from the germline J gene. This chain connects TRBV18 to TRBJ2-5; 8 bases line up with TRBD2. The CDR3 contains 13 residues. J gave up 5 bases and V 4 bases, and 3 bases lay outside the gene matches. Germline CDR1 and CDR2: KGHSH and LQKENI. The CDR3: CASSLAGWETQYF. The sequenced CDR3 bases are TGTGCCAGCTCACTAGCGGGATGGGAGACC.

This clone showed up many times. The read stops 3 residues short of the end of the CDR3; the missing end is completed from the germline J gene. The chain uses TRBV18 and TRBJ1-4; 9 nucleotides align to TRBD1. This CDR3 region has 15 residues. V trimming: 3 bases; J trimming: 6 bases; junction bases outside the gene matches: 5. CDR1 is KGHSH and CDR2 is LQKENI in the germline V gene. The CDR3 sequence: CASSPPRDRDEKLFF. CDR3 DNA (partial): TGTGCCAGCTCACCTCCCAGGGACAGGGATGAAAAA.

In this sample, this clone turned up many times. The CDR3 extends 3 residues past the end of the read, so its final part is completed from the germline J gene. The chain joins TRBV6-4 to TRBJ2-1, with TRBD2 matching over 11 bases. Germline V lookup: CDR1 MRHNA, CDR2 SNTAGT. The V segment lost 6 bases and the J segment 5 bases; nucleotides outside the gene matches: 6. This CDR3 is 15 amino acids long. The CDR3 region is CASSAGTSGDNEQFF. The part of the CDR3 DNA that was read is TGTGCCAGCAGCGCCGGGACTAGCGGAGACAATGAG.

This clone was detected ten times or more. The CDR3 goes on 3 residues after the read ends, and that part is filled in from the germline J gene. The chain carries TRBV20-1 and TRBJ2-7, with 9 nucleotides matching TRBD2. Trimming at V came to 0 bases and at J to 5 bases, leaving 5 bases not matched to a gene. Germline values: CDR1 DFQATT, CDR2 SNEGSKA (reference sequence). The CDR3 runs 14 residues. Incomplete CDR3 DNA: TGCAGTGCTAGAGATCGCGGGAGGGCCAACGAG. Translation: CSARDRGRANE. The full CDR3 sequence reads CSARDRGRANEQYF.

At least ten counts were recorded for this clone. The read ends 3 residues early relative to the CDR3; the germline J gene fills the gap. The chain employs TRBV20-1 and TRBJ2-7; TRBD1 matches at 9 bases. In germline, CDR1 is DFQATT, CDR2 SNEGSKA (reference sequence). V lost 1 base and J lost 5; bases outside the gene matches: 9. The length of the CDR3 is 15 residues. The chain's CDR3 is CSARGGTGSLHEQYF. The DNA read from the CDR3 is TGCAGTGCTAGAGGTGGGACAGGGTCCCTCCACGAG.

This clone came up many times. The read ends 3 residues before the CDR3 terminus; that terminus is restored from the germline J gene. The chain recombines TRBV5-3 with TRBJ2-5; TRBD2 aligns across 10 bases. TRBV5-3 is an ORF; its function is uncertain. V dropped 2 bases and J dropped 3; count of bases not matched to a gene: 7. This CDR3 region has 16 residues. Incomplete CDR3 DNA: TGTGCCAGAAGCTTCGGGTACCTAGCGGGAGAAGAGACC. It specifies CARSFGYLAGEET. The whole CDR3 reads CARSFGYLAGEETQYF.

This clone was seen repeatedly, ten times or more. Read coverage stops 3 residues before the CDR3 terminus; the germline J gene supplies the remainder. The chain joins TRBV30 to TRBJ1-2, with 9 bases lining up with TRBD1. This CDR3 spans 17 amino acids. CDR1 is GTSNPN, CDR2 SVGIG, per germline (reference sequence). Trimming took 0 bases from V and 6 from J; bases not matched to a gene: 14. CDR3 in amino acids: CAWSVTGGLLLSHGYTF. CDR3 DNA (partial): TGTGCCTGGAGTGTGACAGGGGGACTACTTCTTTCACATGGC.